One sample yielded the 2 T cell receptor beta chains listed below, sequenced in a study of control samples from healthy donors and cancer patients. Clones were read by immunoSEQ multiplex PCR, and TCRdb kept only the in-frame ones, dropping some. The table records about 140,000 clones, roughly 90% of them present only once. Sequencing input: blood. Receptors were obtained from a young man in good health.

The chain uses TRBV2 and TRBJ2-1; D remains ambiguous. Germline values: CDR1 SNHLY, CDR2 FYNNEI. This CDR3 has 11 residues. V was pared by 4 bases and J by 8 bases, with 6 bases between. CDR3 DNA sequence: TGTGCCAGCAGTGTATTTTATGAGCAGTTCTTC. Amino acid sequence: CASSVFYEQFF.

The chain carries TRBV5-1 and TRBJ2-7; D ambiguous. The CDR3 has 15 amino acids. With 0 bases removed from V and 0 bases from J, the gap between germline ends came to 10 bases. Germline values: CDR1 SGHRS, CDR2 YFSETQ. CDR3 bases: TGCGCCAGCAGCTTGGCAGGCTCAATCTCCTACGAGCAGTACTTC. The encoded protein is CASSLAGSISYEQYF. Full variable domain (outside the CDR3, taken from reference TRBV5-1 and TRBJ2-7): KAGVTQTPRYLIKTRGQQVTLSCSPISGHRSVSWYQQTPGQGLQFLFEYFSETQRNKGNFPGRFSGRQFSNSRSEMNVSTLELGDSALYLCASSLAGSISYEQYFGPGTRLTVT.